This entry features one T cell receptor (beta chain) sequence. The data stem from a study of blood T cell repertoires in COVID-19. On the study more broadly: The study drew acute and convalescent COVID-19 samples from the United States, Italy and Spain. From T cells, B-cell-depleted T cells, or PBMCs came the material, which was cDNA or gDNA.

V was pared by 6 bases and J by 6 bases, with 5 bases of the junction left unmatched. Per germline, CDR1 SNHLY and CDR2 FYNNEI. The length of the CDR3 is 13 residues. Original handling: Reference gene primer amplification in the assay estimated nucleated cell counts. Produced via immunoSEQ multiplex PCR; TCRdb's table is partial and in-frame only. The DNA gave D and trimming, while V, J and clone size come from that table. Of about 180,000 clones listed, roughly 86% were seen once; the top ten hold 2.5% to 3%. The chain carries TRBV2 and TRBJ2-3, with 8 positions matching TRBD2. The source material was peripheral blood. This clonotype was obtained from a woman in her twenties or thirties with active or convalescent COVID-19. The CDR3 bases are TGTGCCAGCAGGGGGACTAGTATGGATACGCAGTATTTT. Amino acid sequence: CASRGTSMDTQYF. The full variable domain, in which reference TRBV2 and TRBJ2-3 provide the parts outside the CDR3, is EPEVTQTPSHQVTQMGQEVILRCVPISNHLYFYWYRQILGQKVEFLVSFYNNEISEKSEIFDDQFSVERPDGSNFTLKIRSTKLEDSAMYFCASRGTSMDTQYFGPGTRLTVL.